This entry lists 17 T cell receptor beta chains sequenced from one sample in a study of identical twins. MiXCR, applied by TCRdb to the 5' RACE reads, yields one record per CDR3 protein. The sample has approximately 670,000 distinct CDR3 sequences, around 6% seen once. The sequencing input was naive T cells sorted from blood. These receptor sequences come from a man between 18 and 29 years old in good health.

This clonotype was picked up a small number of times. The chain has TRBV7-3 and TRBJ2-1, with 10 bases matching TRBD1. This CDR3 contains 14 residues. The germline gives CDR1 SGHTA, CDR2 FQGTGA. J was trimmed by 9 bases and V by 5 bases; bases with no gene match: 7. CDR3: CASSPDRGRGEQFF. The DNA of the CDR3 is TGTGCCAGCAGCCCTGACAGGGGGCGGGGTGAGCAGTTCTTC.

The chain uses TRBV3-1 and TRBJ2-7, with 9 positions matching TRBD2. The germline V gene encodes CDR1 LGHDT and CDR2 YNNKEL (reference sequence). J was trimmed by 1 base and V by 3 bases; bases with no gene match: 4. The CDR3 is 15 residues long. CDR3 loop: CASSHAAGGSYEQYV. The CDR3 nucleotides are TGTGCCAGCAGCCATGCAGCGGGAGGTTCCTACGAGCAGTACGTC.

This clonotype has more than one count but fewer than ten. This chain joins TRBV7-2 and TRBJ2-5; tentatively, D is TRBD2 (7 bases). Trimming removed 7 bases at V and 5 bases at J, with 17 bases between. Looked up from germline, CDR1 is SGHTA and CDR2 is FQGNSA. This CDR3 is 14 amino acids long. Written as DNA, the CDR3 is TGTGCCAGCAACCCGATCGGGGGGCGGGAGACCCAGTACTTC. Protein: CASNPIGGRETQYF.

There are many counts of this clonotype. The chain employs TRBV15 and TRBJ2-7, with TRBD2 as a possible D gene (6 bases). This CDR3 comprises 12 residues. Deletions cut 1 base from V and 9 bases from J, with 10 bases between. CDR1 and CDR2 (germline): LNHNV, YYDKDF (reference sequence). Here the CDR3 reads CATSRGLEGQYV. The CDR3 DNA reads TGTGCCACCAGCAGAGGATTGGAGGGGCAGTACGTC.

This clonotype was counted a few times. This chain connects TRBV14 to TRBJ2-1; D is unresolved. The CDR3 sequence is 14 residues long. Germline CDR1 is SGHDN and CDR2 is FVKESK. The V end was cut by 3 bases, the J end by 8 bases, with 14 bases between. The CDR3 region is CASSHLMAADEQFF. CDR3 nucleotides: TGTGCCAGCAGCCACCTAATGGCGGCGGATGAGCAGTTCTTC.

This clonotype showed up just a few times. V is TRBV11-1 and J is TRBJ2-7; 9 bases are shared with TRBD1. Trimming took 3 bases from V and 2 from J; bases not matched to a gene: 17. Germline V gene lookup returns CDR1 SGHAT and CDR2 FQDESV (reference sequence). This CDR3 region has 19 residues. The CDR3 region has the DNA TGTGCCAGCAGCTTTCGGTTCGGGACAGACAGGGGGGGTCCCTACGAGCAGTACTTC. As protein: CASSFRFGTDRGGPYEQYF.

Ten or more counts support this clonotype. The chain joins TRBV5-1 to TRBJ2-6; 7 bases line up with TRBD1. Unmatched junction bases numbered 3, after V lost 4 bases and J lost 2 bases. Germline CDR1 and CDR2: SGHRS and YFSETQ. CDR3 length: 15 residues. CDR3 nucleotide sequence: TGCGCCAGCAGCCCGCAGGGGGCTGGGGCCAACGTCCTGACTTTC. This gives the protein CASSPQGAGANVLTF.

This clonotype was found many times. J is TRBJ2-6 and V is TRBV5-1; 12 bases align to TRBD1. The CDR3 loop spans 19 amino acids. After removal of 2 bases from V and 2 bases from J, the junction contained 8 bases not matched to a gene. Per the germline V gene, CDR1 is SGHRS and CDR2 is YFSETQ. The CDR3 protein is CASSFGTGTGGAGANVLTF. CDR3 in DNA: TGCGCCAGCAGCTTTGGAACCGGGACAGGGGGCGCTGGGGCCAACGTCCTGACTTTC.

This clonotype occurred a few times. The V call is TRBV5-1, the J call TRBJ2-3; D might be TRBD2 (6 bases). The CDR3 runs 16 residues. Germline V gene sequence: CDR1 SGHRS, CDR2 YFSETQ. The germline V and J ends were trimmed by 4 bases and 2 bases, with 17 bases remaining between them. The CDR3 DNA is TGCGCCAGCAGCCCGGGAGCGGAAATCCCCACAGATACGCAGTATTTT. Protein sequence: CASSPGAEIPTDTQYF.

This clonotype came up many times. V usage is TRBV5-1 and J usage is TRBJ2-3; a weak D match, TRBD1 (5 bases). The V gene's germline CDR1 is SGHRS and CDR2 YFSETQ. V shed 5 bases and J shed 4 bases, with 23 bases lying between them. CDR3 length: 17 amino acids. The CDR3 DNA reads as TGCGCCAGCAGGATGGGATCCGGGTCGGTGGGGCCAGATACGCAGTATTTT. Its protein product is CASRMGSGSVGPDTQYF.

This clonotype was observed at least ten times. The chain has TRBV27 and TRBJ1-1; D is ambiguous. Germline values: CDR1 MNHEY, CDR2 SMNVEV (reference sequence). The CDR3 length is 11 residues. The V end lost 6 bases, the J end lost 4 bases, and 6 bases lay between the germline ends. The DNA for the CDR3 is TGTGCCAGCAGCGCCGGCACTGAAGCTTTCTTT. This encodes CASSAGTEAFF.

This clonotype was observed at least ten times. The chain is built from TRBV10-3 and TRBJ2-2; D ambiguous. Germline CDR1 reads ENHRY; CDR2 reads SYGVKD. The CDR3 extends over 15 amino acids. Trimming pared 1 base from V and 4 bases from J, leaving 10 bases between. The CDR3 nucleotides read TGTGCCATCAGTGAGTTCTCATTTGGCACCGGGGAGCTGTTTTTT. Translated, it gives CAISEFSFGTGELFF.

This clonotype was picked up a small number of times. The CDR3 DNA sequence: TGTGCCAGCTCACTGAAAATGGGGGCCCGAGCTTTCTTT. This gives the protein CASSLKMGARAFF. This rearrangement joins TRBV18 to TRBJ1-1; TRBD1 might be the D (6 bases). CDR3 length equals 13 residues. Trimming took 4 bases from V and 10 from J, leaving 16 bases between them. Germline CDR1 reads KGHSH; CDR2 reads LQKENI.

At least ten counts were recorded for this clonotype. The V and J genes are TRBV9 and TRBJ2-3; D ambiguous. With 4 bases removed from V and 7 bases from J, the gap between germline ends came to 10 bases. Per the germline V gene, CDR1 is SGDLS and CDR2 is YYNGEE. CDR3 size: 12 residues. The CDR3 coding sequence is TGTGCCAGCAGCCCTCCGAGGAATACGCAGTATTTT. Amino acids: CASSPPRNTQYF.

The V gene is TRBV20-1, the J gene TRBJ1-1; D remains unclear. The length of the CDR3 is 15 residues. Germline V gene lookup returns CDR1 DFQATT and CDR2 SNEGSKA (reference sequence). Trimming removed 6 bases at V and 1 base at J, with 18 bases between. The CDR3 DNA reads TGCAGTGCCTCCCCTCAACATAGTCGGAACACTGAAGCTTTCTTT. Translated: CSASPQHSRNTEAFF.

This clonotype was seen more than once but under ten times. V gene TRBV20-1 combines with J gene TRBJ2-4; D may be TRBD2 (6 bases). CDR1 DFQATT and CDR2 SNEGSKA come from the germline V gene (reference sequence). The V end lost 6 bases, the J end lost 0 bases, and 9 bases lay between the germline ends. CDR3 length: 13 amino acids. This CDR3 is CSAGGLAKNIQYF. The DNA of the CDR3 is TGCAGTGCGGGAGGTCTAGCCAAAAACATTCAGTACTTC.

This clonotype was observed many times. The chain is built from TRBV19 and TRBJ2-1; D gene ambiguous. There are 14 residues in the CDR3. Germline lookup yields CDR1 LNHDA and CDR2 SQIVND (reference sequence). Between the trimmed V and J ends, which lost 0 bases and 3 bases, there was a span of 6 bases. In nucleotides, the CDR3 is TGTGCCAGTAGTATAGATGGTGTCTACAATGAGCAGTTCTTC. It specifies CASSIDGVYNEQFF.